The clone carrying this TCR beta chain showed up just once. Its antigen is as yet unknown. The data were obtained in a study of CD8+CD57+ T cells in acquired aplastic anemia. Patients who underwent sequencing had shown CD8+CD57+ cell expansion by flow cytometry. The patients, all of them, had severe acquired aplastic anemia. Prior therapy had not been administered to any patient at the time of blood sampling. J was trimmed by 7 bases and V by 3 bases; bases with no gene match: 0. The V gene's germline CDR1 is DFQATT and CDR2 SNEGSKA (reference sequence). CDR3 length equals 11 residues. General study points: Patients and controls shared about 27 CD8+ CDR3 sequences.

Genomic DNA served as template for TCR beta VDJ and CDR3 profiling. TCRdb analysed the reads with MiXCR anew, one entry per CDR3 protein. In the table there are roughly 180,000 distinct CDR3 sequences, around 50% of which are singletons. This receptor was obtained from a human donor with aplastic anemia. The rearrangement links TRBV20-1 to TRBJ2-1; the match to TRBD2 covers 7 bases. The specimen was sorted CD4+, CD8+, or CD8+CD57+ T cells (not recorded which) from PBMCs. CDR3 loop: CSASGGNEQFF. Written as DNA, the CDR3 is TGCAGTGCTAGCGGGGGGAATGAGCAGTTCTTC.